This entry features one T cell receptor beta chain sequence. Its antigen target is currently unknown. No per-base quality is available; no much larger clone lies one base away. This sample stems from a study of blood T cell repertoires in COVID-19 (TCRdb year 2020). General notes on the study: Samples from collaborators originated in the United States, Italy and Spain and spanned both the acute and convalescent phases of COVID-19. The material from the prospective study consisted of cDNA or gDNA derived from T cells, B-cell-depleted T cells, or PBMCs. The dataset comprised deeply sampled blood TCRbeta repertoires from subjects exposed to, actively infected with, or recovered from COVID-19. The repertoires were made available in a free public database intended to serve as a resource for research on the immune response to SARS-CoV-2. The samples were drawn from the first 160 participants of the ongoing ImmuneRACE study and from 1,254 subjects provided by 6 global collaborators. Sample metadata almost always included a de-identified subject ID, COVID-19 status, age in years and sex. Where available, HLA class I and class II types were obtained from metadata supplied by the sample provider rather than from assay-based typing. The research as a whole found: Clinical and demographic metadata were provided uncurated, with the amount varying by source and participant.

Taken from the germline V gene (reference sequence), the CDR1 and CDR2 loops are LNHNV and YYDKDF. V sheds 4 bases and J sheds 1 base, leaving 11 bases between their ends. Including cysteine and phenylalanine, the CDR3 has 15 amino acids. Only the CDR3 part of the read is kept: 45 bases, read in frame from the first base. Collaborating institutions collected whole blood in K2EDTA tubes following their own protocols. For TCRbeta analysis, collaborator samples were shipped as frozen whole blood, as isolated PBMCs, or as DNA extracted from either sample type. The immunoSEQ Assay, a bias-controlled multiplex PCR, was used to amplify TCRbeta CDR3 regions from genomic DNA. The source study handled its data this way. Nucleated cell counts per sample were estimated from amplification of reference gene primers within the assay. Sequence reads were collapsed and filtered to measure the absolute abundance of every unique TCRbeta CDR3 rearrangement. For each sample, productive Simpson clonality was calculated as the square root of Simpson's diversity index across productive rearrangements. Held by TCRdb, this immuneACCESS table contains in-frame sequences only and omits some clones. Under half of the omission traces to an unresolved V gene where checked; the cause of the rest is unknown. That table supplies the V and J calls and clone size; D and trimming were determined from the DNA. In all, the sample holds some 230,000 clones, and about 85% of those were seen once. Around 1% of the sample is in the top ten clones.

Material: peripheral blood. The receptor was isolated from a man in his forties with acute or convalescent COVID-19. This chain is built from TRBV15 and TRBJ1-5; a confident D gene designation cannot be given. The encoded CDR3 is CATSTGLGSNQPQHF. In nucleotides, the sequence is TGTGCCACCAGCACAGGACTAGGGAGCAATCAGCCCCAGCATTTT.